These 19 T cell receptor beta chains came from one sample sequenced in a study of shared clonotypes between healthy human individuals. Generated by immunoSEQ multiplex PCR, the TCRdb table keeps only in-frame clones and is missing some. The table has about half a million clones, around 73% seen once. The sample was PBMCs. The receptors originated from a woman aged 40 to 50 in good health. Some clones in this sample may be carry-over from other donors' samples.

The V call is TRBV7-3, the J call TRBJ2-1, with 9 bases matching TRBD2. After removal of 2 bases from V and 4 bases from J, the junction contained 6 bases not matched to a gene. The CDR3 loop spans 16 amino acids. Germline V gives CDR1 SGHTA, CDR2 FQGTGA. The CDR3 is CASSLVAGANYNEQFF. The CDR3 coding sequence is TGTGCCAGCAGCTTAGTAGCGGGAGCAAATTACAATGAGCAGTTCTTC. Combining the CDR3 with reference TRBV7-3 and TRBJ2-1 gives the whole variable domain GAGVSQTPSNKVTEKGKYVELRCDPISGHTALYWYRQSLGQGPEFLIYFQGTGAADDSGLPNDRFFAVRPEGSVSTLKIQRTERGDSAVYLCASSLVAGANYNEQFFGPGTRLTVL.

The chain couples TRBV18 to TRBJ2-3; D not certain. The CDR3 runs 14 residues. The germline CDR1 and CDR2 sequences are KGHSH and LQKENI. V was clipped by 2 bases and J by 3 bases, with 9 bases between them. The CDR3 is CASSPDVRTDTQYF. As DNA, the CDR3 is TGTGCCAGCTCACCAGACGTGCGGACAGATACGCAGTATTTT.

With regard to this clone: A far more abundant clone sits one base away, making this likely a read error. The chain links TRBV5-1 to TRBJ2-7, with D unresolved. Trimming shortened V by 0 bases and J by 2 bases, and 12 bases separated the two germline ends. The germline CDR1 and CDR2 sequences are SGHRS and YFSETQ. This CDR3 comprises 15 residues. CDR3 region: CASSLAPQQPYEQYF. Written as DNA, the CDR3 is TGCGCCAGCAGCTTGGCCCCACAGCAGCCCTACGAGCAGTACTTC.

This rearrangement joins TRBV11-3 to TRBJ2-1, with 9 bases lining up with TRBD2. V shed 5 bases and J 3 bases; nucleotides not matched to a gene: 5. The germline CDR1 and CDR2 sequences are SGHNT and YENEEA. The CDR3 is made up of 15 amino acids. CDR3: CASSQGLASYNEQFF. The CDR3, as DNA: TGTGCCAGCAGCCAGGGACTAGCCAGCTACAATGAGCAGTTCTTC.

DNA for the CDR3: TGTGCCACCCAGGGGGGCAGATCTGAAGCTTTCTTT. The encoded protein is CATQGGRSEAFF. V and J are TRBV19 and TRBJ1-1, with TRBD1 identical over 7 bases. The J segment lost 6 bases and the V segment lost 10 bases, leaving 8 bases of the junction unmatched. The CDR3 is 12 residues long. Germline lookup yields CDR1 LNHDA and CDR2 SQIVND (reference sequence).

The chain carries TRBV25-1 and TRBJ2-1; perhaps D is TRBD1 or TRBD2 (5 bases each). This CDR3 region has 13 residues. Trimming cost V 6 bases and J 10 bases, with 16 bases left between them. Germline CDR1 MGHDK, CDR2 SYGVNS. In nucleotides, the CDR3 is TGTGCCAGCAGGGCACAGGCCCGGAGGGAGCAGTTCTTC. Amino acid sequence: CASRAQARREQFF.

Of note for this clone: This is likely an artifact of a read error, given a far larger clone one base away. V gene TRBV28 combines with J gene TRBJ2-1; D unresolved. The CDR3 has 14 residues. Germline loops: CDR1 MDHEN, CDR2 SYDVKM. The CDR3 DNA is TGTGCCAGCAGGTCGAGGAGCTCCTACAGTGAGCAGTTCTTC. Encoded protein: CASRSRSSYSEQFF.

The chain combines TRBV5-1 with TRBJ2-1, with 10 bases that match TRBD1. The CDR3 is made up of 15 amino acids. The trim removed 4 bases at V and 5 bases at J, leaving 6 bases unmatched. CDR1 and CDR2 from the germline V gene are SGHRS and YFSETQ. This chain's CDR3 is CASSGGQGSHNEQFF. The CDR3 DNA sequence: TGCGCCAGCAGCGGGGGACAGGGGAGTCACAATGAGCAGTTCTTC.

This chain connects TRBV27 to TRBJ2-1, with D perhaps TRBD2 (6 bases). The CDR3 totals 14 residues. Germline V CDR1 and CDR2: MNHEY, SMNVEV (reference sequence). The V gene lost 4 bases and the J gene lost 7 bases, with 14 bases spanning the gap. CDR3 in DNA: TGTGCCAGCAGTTCCCGACTAAGCGGGAATGAGCAGTTCTTC. Translating gives CASSSRLSGNEQFF.

The chain recombines TRBV29-1 with TRBJ2-1; 7 bases agree with TRBD2. Germline-derived CDR1 and CDR2 are SQVTM and ANQGSEA. The V segment lost 3 bases and the J segment 2 bases; nucleotides outside the gene matches: 4. The CDR3 totals 14 residues. The CDR3 is CSVERAGAYNEQFF. As DNA, the CDR3 is TGCAGCGTTGAGAGGGCGGGAGCCTACAATGAGCAGTTCTTC.

V gene TRBV9 combines with J gene TRBJ2-1; D gene ambiguous. Trimming removed 3 bases from V and 0 bases from J, with 7 bases in between. Germline V CDR1 and CDR2: SGDLS, YYNGEE. The length of the CDR3 is 14 residues. CDR3 bases: TGTGCCAGCAGCGCCCTGAGCTCCTACAATGAGCAGTTCTTC. It is translated as CASSALSSYNEQFF.

The J gene is TRBJ2-1, the V gene TRBV28; 13 bases map to TRBD2. There are 17 residues in the CDR3. Germline-derived CDR1 and CDR2 are MDHEN and SYDVKM. Trimming took 5 bases from V and 6 from J; bases not matched to a gene: 10. This CDR3 reads CASSPYPRLAGGNEQFF. CDR3 coding DNA: TGTGCCAGCAGTCCCTACCCCCGACTAGCGGGAGGCAATGAGCAGTTCTTC.

This clone was counted between two and nine times. V is TRBV7-7 and J is TRBJ2-4; D is undetermined. V lost 10 bases, J lost 9 bases, and 13 bases lay in between. CDR3 size: 11 residues. Germline CDR1 is SSHAT and CDR2 is FNYEAQ (reference sequence). In nucleotides, the CDR3 is TGTGCCAACGACCCCCGCGTCATTCAGTACTTC. As protein: CANDPRVIQYF.

The V call is TRBV9, the J call TRBJ2-5; 8 bases match TRBD2. The CDR3 consists of 15 residues. Germline values: CDR1 SGDLS, CDR2 YYNGEE. With V trimmed by 0 bases and J by 5 bases, 6 bases remained unmatched. The CDR3 DNA reads as TGTGCCAGCAGCGTAGGGCCAGCGGGAGCGGAGACCCAGTACTTC. Amino acids: CASSVGPAGAETQYF.

The chain combines TRBV6-5 with TRBJ2-7; D may be TRBD2 (5 bases). Germline V gene data show CDR1 as MNHEY and CDR2 as SVGAGI. V lost 6 bases and J lost 5, with 14 bases in between. The CDR3 runs 13 residues. This CDR3 is CASSPRVDDEQYF. CDR3 DNA: TGTGCCAGCAGCCCGCGGGTCGATGACGAGCAGTACTTC.

The CDR3: CASGGTGYEQYF. The CDR3 DNA reads as TGTGCCAGCGGGGGGACAGGCTACGAGCAGTACTTC. J is TRBJ2-7 and V is TRBV2; 8 bases map to TRBD1. The CDR3 consists of 12 residues. Per germline, CDR1 SNHLY and CDR2 FYNNEI. The V segment lost 8 bases and the J segment 3 bases; nucleotides outside the gene matches: 3.

The chain couples TRBV5-1 to TRBJ2-3, with D possibly being TRBD1 or TRBD2 (5 bases each). The germline gives CDR1 SGHRS, CDR2 YFSETQ. The V and J ends lost 2 bases and 5 bases respectively, with 12 bases between them. The CDR3 is 14 amino acids. The CDR3 bases are TGCGCCAGCAGCTTTCGGGGCTTTGGAGATACGCAGTATTTT. Its translation is CASSFRGFGDTQYF.

The chain is built from TRBV18 and TRBJ2-3; a weak D match, TRBD1 (7 bases). In germline, CDR1 is KGHSH, CDR2 LQKENI. The CDR3 sequence is 15 residues long. The germline V and J ends were trimmed by 6 bases and 1 base, with 14 bases remaining between them. Written as DNA, the CDR3 is TGTGCCAGCTCCCCGGGACAGCGGGGCACAGATACGCAGTATTTT. Translated, it gives CASSPGQRGTDTQYF.

This clone was found many times. The rearrangement joins TRBV5-6 to TRBJ2-5; D not resolved. The CDR3 has 13 amino acids. Trimming shortened V by 0 bases and J by 4 bases, and 7 bases separated the two germline ends. Per the germline V gene, CDR1 is SGHDT and CDR2 is YYEEEE. Here the CDR3 reads CASSLGSGETQYF. Written as DNA, the CDR3 is TGTGCCAGCAGCTTGGGGAGTGGAGAGACCCAGTACTTC.